Below are 10 T cell receptor beta chains sequenced from a single sample in a study of shared clonotypes between healthy human individuals. This table comes from immunoSEQ multiplex PCR, and its TCRdb copy is limited to in-frame clones, with some not included. This sample has roughly 2 million clones, with approximately 96% found just once. The specimen was naive CD4+ T cells sorted from blood. Subset: CD45RA+ positively selected. The receptors were gathered from a man younger than 35 in good health.

Here the CDR3 reads CASHRGTGANVLTF. DNA of the CDR3: TGCGCCAGCCACAGGGGCACTGGGGCCAACGTCCTGACTTTC. The J gene is TRBJ2-6, the V gene TRBV5-1, with 7 bases identical to TRBD1. This CDR3 region has 14 residues. The germline V gene has CDR1 SGHRS and CDR2 YFSETQ. V was clipped by 7 bases and J by 2 bases; unmatched bases: 3. Full variable domain (remainder filled in from reference TRBV5-1 and TRBJ2-6): KAGVTQTPRYLIKTRGQQVTLSCSPISGHRSVSWYQQTPGQGLQFLFEYFSETQRNKGNFPGRFSGRQFSNSRSEMNVSTLELGDSALYLCASHRGTGANVLTFGAGSRLTVL.

The rearrangement joins TRBV7-2 to TRBJ1-6; D not certain. This CDR3 contains 14 residues. V lost 5 bases to trimming and J lost 6 bases, with 11 bases between them. Germline CDR1 SGHTA, CDR2 FQGNSA. The CDR3 spells CASSPREFNSPLHF. The CDR3 DNA reads as TGTGCCAGCAGCCCCCGGGAGTTTAATTCACCCCTCCACTTT.

This chain uses TRBV6-6 with TRBJ2-7, with 8 bases matching TRBD2. The trim removed 2 bases at V and 2 bases at J, leaving 2 bases unmatched. The CDR3 has 14 amino acids. Germline V gene sequence: CDR1 MNHNY, CDR2 SVGAGI (reference sequence). CDR3 in DNA: TGTGCCAGCAGTTACGGGACTAGTGCCTACGAGCAGTACTTC. This gives the protein CASSYGTSAYEQYF.

The rearrangement joins TRBV6-1 to TRBJ2-7, with a weak D call TRBD1 (7 bases). The V gene lost 4 bases and the J gene lost 3 bases, with 19 bases spanning the gap. CDR1 and CDR2 from the germline V gene are MNHNS and SASEGT. This CDR3 is 16 amino acids long. The CDR3 coding sequence is TGTGCCAGCAGTGCGGCTGGAGGGGGCGCCTTCTACGAGCAGTACTTC. Translating gives CASSAAGGGAFYEQYF.

This chain connects TRBV7-2 to TRBJ1-2; unclear D gene. The CDR3 has 13 amino acids. V was clipped by 5 bases and J by 4 bases, with 11 bases between them. Germline CDR1 is SGHTA and CDR2 is FQGNSA. CDR3 nucleotides: TGTGCCAGCAGCCTGGATCAGATCTATGGCTACACCTTC. Translating it yields CASSLDQIYGYTF.

The gene calls are TRBV11-2 and TRBJ1-3; no clear D. The germline V and J ends were trimmed by 3 bases and 9 bases, with 9 bases remaining between them. Looked up from germline, CDR1 is SGHAT and CDR2 is FQNNGV. The CDR3 sequence is 12 residues long. The CDR3 protein is CASSFPVGTIYF. CDR3 sequence (DNA): TGTGCCAGCAGCTTTCCCGTCGGCACCATATATTTT.

In its sample, this clone was seen once. The rearrangement uses TRBV6-5 and TRBJ2-7; 8 bases match TRBD2. The CDR3 is made up of 14 amino acids. Germline V lookup: CDR1 MNHEY, CDR2 SVGAGI. V gave up 5 bases and J gave up 6 bases; unmatched junction bases: 9. The CDR3 nucleotides read TGTGCCAGCAGTCAGAAGCGGGAGCGGGGCGAGCAGTACTTC. It yields the protein CASSQKRERGEQYF.

V usage is TRBV30 and J usage is TRBJ2-7; 11 bases line up with TRBD2. The CDR3 is 13 amino acids. Germline V gene sequence: CDR1 GTSNPN, CDR2 SVGIG (reference sequence). Germline trimming cut 8 bases from V and 2 bases from J; bases unmatched to any gene: 5. CDR3 DNA: TGTGCCGGTCATAGCGGGGGGGCCTACGAGCAGTACTTC. This sequence encodes CAGHSGGAYEQYF. The full variable domain, its missing parts supplied by reference TRBV30 and TRBJ2-7, is SQTIHQWPATLVQPVGSPLSLECTVEGTSNPNLYWYRQAAGRGLQLLFYSVGIGQISSEVPQNLSASRPQDRQFILSSKKLLLSDSGFYLCAGHSGGAYEQYFGPGTRLTVT.

The rearrangement uses TRBV19 and TRBJ2-1; either TRBD1 or TRBD2 may supply D (5 bases each). CDR1 is LNHDA and CDR2 is SQIVND in the germline V gene (reference sequence). The CDR3 covers 14 residues. V gave up 3 bases and J gave up 5 bases, with 11 bases separating them. CDR3 in DNA: TGTGCCAGTAGTATCTGGGACGCAAACAATGAGCAGTTCTTC. Translated: CASSIWDANNEQFF.

V usage is TRBV27 and J usage is TRBJ1-1; 8 bases are shared with TRBD1. Trimming at V came to 0 bases and at J to 4 bases, leaving 4 bases not matched to a gene. Looked up from germline, CDR1 is MNHEY and CDR2 is SMNVEV (reference sequence). CDR3 size: 15 residues. CDR3 protein: CASSLSTGAPTEAFF. CDR3 coding DNA: TGTGCCAGCAGTTTATCGACAGGGGCACCCACTGAAGCTTTCTTT.